The 15 T cell receptor beta chains presented below share a single source sample, sequenced in a study of OX40 agonist ivuxolimab in advanced cancers. TCRdb's copy holds only in-frame clones and misses some; the assay was immunoSEQ multiplex PCR. The sample has 95,000 to 100,000 clones, less than 95% seen once; the top ten hold roughly 1.6%. The sequencing here drew on CD4+ or CD8+ T cells sorted from blood, taken in a trial of the OX40 agonist ivuxolimab. Every receptor here comes from an adult with an advanced solid tumor such as melanoma, head and neck, liver or kidney cancer.

The table lists this clone with a few counts. An end of the junction differs from the germline gene, which may be a read error. The chain combines TRBV7-9 with TRBJ1-1; D uncertain. Germline CDR1 is SEHNR and CDR2 is FQNEAQ (reference sequence). The CDR3 length is 13 residues. CDR3 bases: TGTGCCAGCAGCTTCGGTGAGAACGCTGAAGCTTTCTTT. It encodes CASSFGENAEAFF.

The CDR3 is CASSLVGLAGHNEQFF. For the CDR3, the DNA is TGTGCCAGCAGCTTAGTAGGGTTAGCGGGCCACAATGAGCAGTTCTTC. The J gene is TRBJ2-1, the V gene TRBV11-3; 7 bases line up with TRBD2. J lost 5 bases, V lost 1 base, and 8 bases had no gene match. CDR1 is SGHNT, CDR2 YENEEA, per germline. There are 16 residues in the CDR3.

V gene TRBV7-2 combines with J gene TRBJ2-7, with TRBD1 identical over 8 bases. The V gene's germline CDR1 is SGHTA and CDR2 FQGNSA. CDR3 size: 17 residues. V dropped 1 base and J dropped 6; count of bases not matched to a gene: 14. CDR3 sequence (DNA): TGTGCCAGCAGCTTAGAAATAACCGGGACAGGCTTAGGCGAGCAGTACTTC. Protein: CASSLEITGTGLGEQYF.

The DNA for the CDR3 is TGCGCCAGCAGAGCCACAGGGGGCGCGGACACTGAAGCTTTCTTT. It encodes CASRATGGADTEAFF. The chain couples TRBV5-1 to TRBJ1-1; 9 bases line up with TRBD1. Germline CDR1 reads SGHRS; CDR2 reads YFSETQ. V shed 5 bases, J shed 3 bases, and the junction held 8 bases outside the gene matches. CDR3 size: 15 residues.

There are a few counts of this clone. CDR3 in DNA: TGTGCCTGGAGTGCGGACAGGGGTGACTATGGCTACACCTTC. Translated, it gives CAWSADRGDYGYTF. The genes are TRBV30 and TRBJ1-2; TRBD1 agrees at 9 bases. The CDR3 covers 14 residues. The germline gives CDR1 GTSNPN, CDR2 SVGIG (reference sequence). The V segment lost 1 base and the J segment 3 bases; nucleotides outside the gene matches: 3.

The genes are TRBV6-6 and TRBJ1-2; 8 nucleotides match TRBD1. V lost 6 bases to trimming and J lost 8 bases; unmatched junction nucleotides: 11. Germline V gene lookup returns CDR1 MNHNY and CDR2 SVGAGI (reference sequence). The CDR3 is 14 amino acids. CDR3 nucleotide sequence: TGTGCCAGCAGGCAAACGCAGGGGGCGGGAGGCTACACCTTC. Its translation: CASRQTQGAGGYTF.

The J gene is TRBJ2-1, the V gene TRBV19; either TRBD1 or TRBD2 may fit D (5 bases each). Looked up from germline, CDR1 is LNHDA and CDR2 is SQIVND (reference sequence). Trimming took off 4 bases at V and 8 bases at J, with 18 bases between the two ends. This CDR3 is built from 15 residues. The CDR3 coding sequence is TGTGCCAGTAGTAAGGGACGGATAGGGTGGGATGAGCAGTTCTTC. It codes for CASSKGRIGWDEQFF. Full variable domain (outside the CDR3, taken from reference TRBV19 and TRBJ2-1): DGGITQSPKYLFRKEGQNVTLSCEQNLNHDAMYWYRQDPGQGLRLIYYSQIVNDFQKGDIAEGYSVSREKKESFPLTVTSAQKNPTAFYLCASSKGRIGWDEQFFGPGTRLTVL.

The J gene is TRBJ2-1, the V gene TRBV19; D remains ambiguous. CDR3 length: 14 residues. The germline gives CDR1 LNHDA, CDR2 SQIVND (reference sequence). V lost 1 base and J 6 bases, leaving 10 bases between the germline ends. CDR3: CASSIASTLNEQFF. The DNA for the CDR3 is TGTGCCAGTAGTATAGCTAGTACGCTCAATGAGCAGTTCTTC.

The genes are TRBV19 and TRBJ2-3; weak D call: TRBD2 (6 bases). The CDR3 sequence is 18 residues long. The ends were cut back, 5 bases at V and 1 base at J, with 22 bases in the middle. CDR1 and CDR2 from the germline V gene are LNHDA and SQIVND (reference sequence). CDR3: CASSPERSSGGGTDTQYF. In DNA form, the CDR3 reads TGTGCCAGTAGTCCCGAGCGGTCTTCAGGAGGGGGCACAGATACGCAGTATTTT.

This chain links TRBV28 with TRBJ1-1, with 8 nucleotides matching TRBD1. Germline trimming cut 3 bases from V and 1 base from J; bases unmatched to any gene: 7. The CDR3 is made up of 16 amino acids. CDR1 MDHEN and CDR2 SYDVKM come from the germline V gene. The CDR3 DNA reads as TGTGCCAGCAGTTTTTATACCGGGACAGGGAACACTGAAGCTTTCTTT. It is translated as CASSFYTGTGNTEAFF. The full variable domain, with the rest looked up from reference TRBV28 and TRBJ1-1, is DVKVTQSSRYLVKRTGEKVFLECVQDMDHENMFWYRQDPGLGLRLIYFSYDVKMKEKGDIPEGYSVSREKKERFSLILESASTNQTSMYLCASSFYTGTGNTEAFFGQGTRLTVV.

Only one count was recorded for this clone. The J gene is TRBJ2-1, the V gene TRBV30, with 12 bases identical to TRBD1. Germline V gene sequence: CDR1 GTSNPN, CDR2 SVGIG (reference sequence). J was trimmed by 10 bases and V by 4 bases; bases with no gene match: 8. CDR3 size: 14 residues. The CDR3 sequence is CAWTRDRGLGEQFF. CDR3 sequence (DNA): TGTGCCTGGACCCGGGACAGGGGGCTCGGAGAGCAGTTCTTC.

The genes are TRBV10-3 and TRBJ2-1; 8 bases match TRBD2. The junction had 4 bases not matched to a gene; V was cut back by 7 bases and J by 2 bases. The germline V gene has CDR1 ENHRY and CDR2 SYGVKD. This CDR3 region has 14 residues. Here the CDR3 reads CAIIGGRTYNEQFF. The CDR3 bases are TGTGCCATCATTGGCGGGAGGACCTACAATGAGCAGTTCTTC.

This clone was observed a single time. The chain recombines TRBV6-6 with TRBJ1-1; 8 bases align to TRBD1. The CDR3 runs 16 residues. V shed 4 bases and J 6 bases; nucleotides not matched to a gene: 13. Germline CDR1 and CDR2: MNHNY and SVGAGI (reference sequence). CDR3 nucleotides: TGTGCCAGCAGTTCGGGACAGGTTTGGGTCGGGGCTGAAGCTTTCTTT. Translating it yields CASSSGQVWVGAEAFF.

The chain uses TRBV5-1 and TRBJ2-1; 7 bases are shared with TRBD2. Germline values: CDR1 SGHRS, CDR2 YFSETQ. The CDR3 loop spans 15 amino acids. Losses at the gene ends were 3 bases for V and 5 bases for J; bases not matched to a gene: 8. The CDR3 is CASSSTSLPDNEQFF. CDR3 coding DNA: TGCGCCAGCAGCTCGACTAGCCTCCCGGACAATGAGCAGTTCTTC.

The CDR3, as DNA: TGTGCCAGCAGCTTAAGTCGGTCTAGCGGGAGCAATGAGCAGTTCTTC. This translates into CASSLSRSSGSNEQFF. The chain joins TRBV7-9 to TRBJ2-1; the match to TRBD2 covers 10 bases. J was trimmed by 6 bases and V by 2 bases; bases with no gene match: 7. The CDR3 consists of 16 residues. Germline lookup yields CDR1 SEHNR and CDR2 FQNEAQ (reference sequence).